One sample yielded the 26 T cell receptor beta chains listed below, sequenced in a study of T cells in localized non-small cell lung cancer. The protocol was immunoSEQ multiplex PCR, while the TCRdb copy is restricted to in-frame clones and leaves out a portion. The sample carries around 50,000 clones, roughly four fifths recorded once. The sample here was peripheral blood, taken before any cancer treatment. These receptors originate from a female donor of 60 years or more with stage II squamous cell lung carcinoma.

CDR3 sequence: CASSLDTGRQPQHF. CDR3 in DNA: TGTGCCAGCAGCTTAGATACGGGGAGGCAGCCCCAGCATTTT. This chain connects TRBV7-2 to TRBJ1-5; no firm D call. V lost 1 base and J 7 bases, leaving 11 bases between the germline ends. The CDR3 runs 14 residues. Germline V lookup: CDR1 SGHTA, CDR2 FQGNSA.

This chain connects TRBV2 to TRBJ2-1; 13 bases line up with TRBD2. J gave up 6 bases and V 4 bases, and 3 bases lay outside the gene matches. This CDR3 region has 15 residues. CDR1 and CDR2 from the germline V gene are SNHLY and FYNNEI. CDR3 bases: TGTGCCAGCAGTGGGACTAGCGGGGGCTCCAATGAGCAGTTCTTC. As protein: CASSGTSGGSNEQFF.

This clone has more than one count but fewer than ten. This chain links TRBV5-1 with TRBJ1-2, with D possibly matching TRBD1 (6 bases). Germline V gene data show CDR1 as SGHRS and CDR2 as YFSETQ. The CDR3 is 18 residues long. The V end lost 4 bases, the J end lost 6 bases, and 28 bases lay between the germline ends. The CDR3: CASSLAPTADSAPHGYTF. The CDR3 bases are TGCGCCAGCAGCCTTGCCCCTACTGCGGACAGTGCCCCACATGGCTACACCTTC.

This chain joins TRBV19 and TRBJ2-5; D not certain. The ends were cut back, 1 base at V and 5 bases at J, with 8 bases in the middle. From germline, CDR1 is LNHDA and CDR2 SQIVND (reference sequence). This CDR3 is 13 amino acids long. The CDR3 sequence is CASSIGAVETQYF. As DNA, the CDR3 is TGTGCCAGTAGTATAGGGGCCGTTGAGACCCAGTACTTC.

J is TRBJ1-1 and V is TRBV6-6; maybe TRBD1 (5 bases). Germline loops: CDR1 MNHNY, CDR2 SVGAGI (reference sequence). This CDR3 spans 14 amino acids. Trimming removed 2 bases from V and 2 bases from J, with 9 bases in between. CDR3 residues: CASSYPGPNTEAFF. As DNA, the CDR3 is TGTGCCAGCAGTTACCCGGGGCCTAACACTGAAGCTTTCTTT.

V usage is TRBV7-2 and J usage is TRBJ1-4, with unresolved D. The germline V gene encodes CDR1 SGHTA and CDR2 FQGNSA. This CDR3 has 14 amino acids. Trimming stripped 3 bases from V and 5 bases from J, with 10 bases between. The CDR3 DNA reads TGTGCCAGCAGCTTGACCCGAGGGAATGAAAAACTGTTTTTT. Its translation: CASSLTRGNEKLFF.

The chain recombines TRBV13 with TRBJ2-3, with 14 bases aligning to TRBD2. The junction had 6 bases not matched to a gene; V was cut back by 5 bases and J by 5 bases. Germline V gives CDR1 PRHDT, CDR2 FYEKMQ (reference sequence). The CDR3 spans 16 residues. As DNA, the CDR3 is TGTGCCAGCAGCGTAACCGGGACTAGCGGGGGAGATACGCAGTATTTT. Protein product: CASSVTGTSGGDTQYF.

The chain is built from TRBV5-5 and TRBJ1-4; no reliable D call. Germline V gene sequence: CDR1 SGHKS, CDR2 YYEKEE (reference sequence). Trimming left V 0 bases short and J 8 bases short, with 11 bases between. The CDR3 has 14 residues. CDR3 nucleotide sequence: TGTGCCAGCAGCTTGGAGTCCTCTGCCGAAAAACTGTTTTTT. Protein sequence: CASSLESSAEKLFF.

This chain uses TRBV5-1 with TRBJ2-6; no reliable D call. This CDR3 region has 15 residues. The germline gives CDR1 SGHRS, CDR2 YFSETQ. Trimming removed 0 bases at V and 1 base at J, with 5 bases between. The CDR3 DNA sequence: TGCGCCAGCAGCTTGGAGGGTTCTGGGGCCAACGTCCTGACTTTC. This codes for CASSLEGSGANVLTF.

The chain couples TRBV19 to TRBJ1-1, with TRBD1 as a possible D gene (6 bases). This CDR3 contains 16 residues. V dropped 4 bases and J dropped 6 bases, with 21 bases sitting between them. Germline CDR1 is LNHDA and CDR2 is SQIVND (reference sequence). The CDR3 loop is CASSTTGRGERPEAFF. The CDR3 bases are TGTGCCAGTAGTACCACAGGGCGGGGTGAGCGCCCTGAAGCTTTCTTT.

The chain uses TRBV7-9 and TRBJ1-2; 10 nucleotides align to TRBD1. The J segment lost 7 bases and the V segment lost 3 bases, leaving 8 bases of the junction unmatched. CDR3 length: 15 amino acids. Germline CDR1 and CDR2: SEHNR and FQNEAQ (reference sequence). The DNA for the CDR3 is TGTGCCAGCAGCTTTGGCCGGGACAGGGGTTCTGGCTACACCTTC. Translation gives CASSFGRDRGSGYTF.

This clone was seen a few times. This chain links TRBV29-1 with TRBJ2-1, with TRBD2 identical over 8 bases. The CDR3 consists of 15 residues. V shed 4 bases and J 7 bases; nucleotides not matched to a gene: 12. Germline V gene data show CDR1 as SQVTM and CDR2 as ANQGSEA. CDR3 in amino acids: CSVAAPGGALNEQFF. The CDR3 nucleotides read TGCAGCGTTGCAGCCCCCGGGGGGGCCTTAAATGAGCAGTTCTTC.

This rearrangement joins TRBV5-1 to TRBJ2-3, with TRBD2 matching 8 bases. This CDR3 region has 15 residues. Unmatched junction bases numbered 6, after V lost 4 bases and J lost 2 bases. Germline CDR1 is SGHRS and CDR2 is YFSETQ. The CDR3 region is CASSPGGGYTDTQYF. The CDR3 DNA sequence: TGCGCCAGCAGCCCCGGGGGGGGCTACACAGATACGCAGTATTTT.

The CDR3 spells CASSFVGGGQETQYF. The DNA of the CDR3 is TGTGCCAGCAGCTTCGTTGGGGGGGGGCAAGAGACCCAGTACTTC. The chain links TRBV5-4 to TRBJ2-5, with 7 bases fitting TRBD2. Looked up from germline, CDR1 is SGHNT and CDR2 is YYREEE (reference sequence). Germline trimming cut 2 bases from V and 2 bases from J; bases unmatched to any gene: 6. The CDR3 is 15 residues long.

The CDR3, as DNA: TGTGCCAGCAGCCCGCTTGGGACGGGGAATTCACCCCTCCACTTT. Amino acid sequence: CASSPLGTGNSPLHF. The chain joins TRBV14 to TRBJ1-6, with D perhaps matching TRBD1 (5 bases). V shed 4 bases and J shed 7 bases, with 14 bases lying between them. Per the germline V gene, CDR1 is SGHDN and CDR2 is FVKESK. The CDR3 is made up of 15 amino acids.

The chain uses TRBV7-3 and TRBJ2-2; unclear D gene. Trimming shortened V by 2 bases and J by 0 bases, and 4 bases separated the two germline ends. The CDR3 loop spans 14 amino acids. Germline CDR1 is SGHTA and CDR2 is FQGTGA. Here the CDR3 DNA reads TGTGCCAGCAGCTTAGCTTCGAACACCGGGGAGCTGTTTTTT. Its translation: CASSLASNTGELFF.

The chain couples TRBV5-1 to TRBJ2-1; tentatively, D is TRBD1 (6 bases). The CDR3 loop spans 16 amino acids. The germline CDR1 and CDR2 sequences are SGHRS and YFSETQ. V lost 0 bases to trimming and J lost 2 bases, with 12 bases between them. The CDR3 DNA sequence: TGCGCCAGCAGCTTGGGGGGGACACCTGCCTACAATGAGCAGTTCTTC. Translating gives CASSLGGTPAYNEQFF.

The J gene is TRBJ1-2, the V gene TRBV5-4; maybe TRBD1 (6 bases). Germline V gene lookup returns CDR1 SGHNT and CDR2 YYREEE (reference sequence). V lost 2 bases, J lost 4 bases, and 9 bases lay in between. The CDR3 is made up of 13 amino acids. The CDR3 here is CASSLGTPYGYTF. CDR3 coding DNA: TGTGCCAGCAGCTTAGGGACACCCTATGGCTACACCTTC.

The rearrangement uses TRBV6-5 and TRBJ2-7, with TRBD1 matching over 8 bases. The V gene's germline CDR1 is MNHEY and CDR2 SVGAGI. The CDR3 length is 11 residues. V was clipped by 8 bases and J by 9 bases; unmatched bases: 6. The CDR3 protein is CASGTGGAQYF. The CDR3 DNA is TGTGCCAGCGGGACAGGCGGGGCGCAGTACTTC.

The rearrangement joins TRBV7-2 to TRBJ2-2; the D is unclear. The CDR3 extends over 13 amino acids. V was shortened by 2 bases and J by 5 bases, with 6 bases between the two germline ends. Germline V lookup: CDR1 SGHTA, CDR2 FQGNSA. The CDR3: CASSLIRTGELFF. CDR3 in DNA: TGTGCCAGCAGCTTAATACGAACCGGGGAGCTGTTTTTT.

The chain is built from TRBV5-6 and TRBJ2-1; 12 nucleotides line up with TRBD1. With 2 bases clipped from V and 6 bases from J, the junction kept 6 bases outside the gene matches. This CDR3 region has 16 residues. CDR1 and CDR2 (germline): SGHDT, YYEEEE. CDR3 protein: CASSLLGTGGLNEQFF. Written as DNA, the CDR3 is TGTGCCAGCAGCTTACTTGGGACAGGGGGCCTCAATGAGCAGTTCTTC.

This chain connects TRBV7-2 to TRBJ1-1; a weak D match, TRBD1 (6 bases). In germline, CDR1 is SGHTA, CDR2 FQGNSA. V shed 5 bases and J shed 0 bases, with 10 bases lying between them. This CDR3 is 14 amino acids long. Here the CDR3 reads CASSLGGVNTEAFF. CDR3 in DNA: TGTGCCAGCAGCCTAGGGGGGGTGAACACTGAAGCTTTCTTT.

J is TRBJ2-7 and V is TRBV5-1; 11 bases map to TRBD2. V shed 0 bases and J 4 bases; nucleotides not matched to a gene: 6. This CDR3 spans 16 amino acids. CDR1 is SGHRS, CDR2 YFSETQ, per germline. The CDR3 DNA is TGCGCCAGCAGCTTGGGATCGACTAGCGGGGCATACGAGCAGTACTTC. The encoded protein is CASSLGSTSGAYEQYF.

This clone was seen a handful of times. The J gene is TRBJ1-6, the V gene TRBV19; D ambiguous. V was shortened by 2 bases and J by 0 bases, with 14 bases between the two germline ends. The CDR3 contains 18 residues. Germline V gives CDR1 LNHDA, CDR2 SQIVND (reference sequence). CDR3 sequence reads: CASSIKLPGSSYNSPLHF. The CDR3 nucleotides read TGTGCCAGTAGTATAAAGCTCCCGGGGAGCTCCTATAATTCACCCCTCCACTTT.

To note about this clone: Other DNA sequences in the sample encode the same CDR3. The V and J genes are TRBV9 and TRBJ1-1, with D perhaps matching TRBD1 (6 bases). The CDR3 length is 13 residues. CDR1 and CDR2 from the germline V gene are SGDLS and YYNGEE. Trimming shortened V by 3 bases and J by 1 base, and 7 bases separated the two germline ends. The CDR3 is CASSAGQNTEAFF. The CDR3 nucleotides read TGTGCCAGCAGCGCGGGACAGAACACTGAAGCTTTCTTT. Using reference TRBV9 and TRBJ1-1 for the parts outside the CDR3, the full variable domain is DSGVTQTPKHLITATGQRVTLRCSPRSGDLSVYWYQQSLDQGLQFLIQYYNGEERAKGNILERFSAQQFPDLHSELNLSSLELGDSALYFCASSAGQNTEAFFGQGTRLTVV.

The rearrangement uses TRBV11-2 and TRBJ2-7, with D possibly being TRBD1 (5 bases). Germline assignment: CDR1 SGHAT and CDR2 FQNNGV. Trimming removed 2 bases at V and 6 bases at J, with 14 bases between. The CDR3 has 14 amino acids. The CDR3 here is CASSLTPGAAEQYF. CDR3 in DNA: TGTGCCAGCAGCTTAACCCCTGGGGCCGCCGAGCAGTACTTC.